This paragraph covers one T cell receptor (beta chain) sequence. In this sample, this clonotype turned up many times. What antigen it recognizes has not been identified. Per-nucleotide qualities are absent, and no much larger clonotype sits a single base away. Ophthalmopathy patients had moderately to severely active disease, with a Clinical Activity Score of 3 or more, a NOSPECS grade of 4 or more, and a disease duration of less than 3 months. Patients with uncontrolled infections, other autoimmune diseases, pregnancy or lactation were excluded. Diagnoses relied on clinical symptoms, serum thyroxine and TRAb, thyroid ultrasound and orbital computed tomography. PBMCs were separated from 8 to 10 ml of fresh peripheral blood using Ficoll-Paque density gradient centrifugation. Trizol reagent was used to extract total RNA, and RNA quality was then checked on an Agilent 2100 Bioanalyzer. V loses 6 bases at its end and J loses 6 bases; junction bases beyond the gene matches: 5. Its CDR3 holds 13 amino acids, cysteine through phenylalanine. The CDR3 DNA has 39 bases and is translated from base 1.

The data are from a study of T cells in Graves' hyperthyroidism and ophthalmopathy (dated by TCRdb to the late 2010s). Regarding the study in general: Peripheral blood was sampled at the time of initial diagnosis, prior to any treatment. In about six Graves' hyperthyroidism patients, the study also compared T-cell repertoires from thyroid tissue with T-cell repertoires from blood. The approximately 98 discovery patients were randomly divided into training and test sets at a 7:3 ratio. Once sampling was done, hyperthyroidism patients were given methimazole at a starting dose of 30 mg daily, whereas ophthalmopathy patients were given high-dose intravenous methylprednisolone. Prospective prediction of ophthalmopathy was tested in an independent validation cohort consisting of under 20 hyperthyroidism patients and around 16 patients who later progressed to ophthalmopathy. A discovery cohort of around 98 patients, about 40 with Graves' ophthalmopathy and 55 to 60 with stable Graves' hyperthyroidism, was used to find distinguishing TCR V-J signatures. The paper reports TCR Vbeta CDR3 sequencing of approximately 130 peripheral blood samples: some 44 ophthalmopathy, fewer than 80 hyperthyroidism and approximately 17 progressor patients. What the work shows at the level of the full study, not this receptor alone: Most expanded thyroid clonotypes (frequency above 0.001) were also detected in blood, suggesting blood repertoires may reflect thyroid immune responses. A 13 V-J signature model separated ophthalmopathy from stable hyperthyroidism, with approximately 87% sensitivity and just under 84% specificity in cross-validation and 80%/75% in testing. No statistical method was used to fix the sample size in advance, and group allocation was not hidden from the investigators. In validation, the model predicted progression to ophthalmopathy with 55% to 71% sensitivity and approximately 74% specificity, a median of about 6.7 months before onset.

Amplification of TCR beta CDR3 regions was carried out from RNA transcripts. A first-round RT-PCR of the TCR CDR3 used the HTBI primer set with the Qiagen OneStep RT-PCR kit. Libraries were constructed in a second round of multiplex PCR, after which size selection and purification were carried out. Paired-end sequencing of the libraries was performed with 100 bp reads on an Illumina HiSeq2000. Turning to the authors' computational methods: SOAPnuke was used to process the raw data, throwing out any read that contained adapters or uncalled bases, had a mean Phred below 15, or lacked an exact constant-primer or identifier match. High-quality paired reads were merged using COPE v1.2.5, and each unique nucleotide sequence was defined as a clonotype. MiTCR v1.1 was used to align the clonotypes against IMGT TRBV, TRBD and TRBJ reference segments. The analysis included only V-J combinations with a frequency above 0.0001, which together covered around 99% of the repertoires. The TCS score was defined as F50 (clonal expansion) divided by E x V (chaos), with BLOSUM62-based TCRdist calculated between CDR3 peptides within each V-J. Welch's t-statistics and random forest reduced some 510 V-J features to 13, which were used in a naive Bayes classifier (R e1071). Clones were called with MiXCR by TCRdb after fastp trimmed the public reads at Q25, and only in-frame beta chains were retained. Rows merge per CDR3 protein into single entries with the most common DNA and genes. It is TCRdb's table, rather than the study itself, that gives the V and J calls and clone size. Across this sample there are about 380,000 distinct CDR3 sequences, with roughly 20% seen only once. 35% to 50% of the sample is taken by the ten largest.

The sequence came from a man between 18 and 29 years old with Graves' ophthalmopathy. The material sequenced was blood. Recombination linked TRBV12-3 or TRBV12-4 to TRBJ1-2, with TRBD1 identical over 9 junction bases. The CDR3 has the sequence CASRVTGGDGYTF. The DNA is TGTGCCAGCAGAGTTACAGGGGGCGATGGCTACACCTTC.